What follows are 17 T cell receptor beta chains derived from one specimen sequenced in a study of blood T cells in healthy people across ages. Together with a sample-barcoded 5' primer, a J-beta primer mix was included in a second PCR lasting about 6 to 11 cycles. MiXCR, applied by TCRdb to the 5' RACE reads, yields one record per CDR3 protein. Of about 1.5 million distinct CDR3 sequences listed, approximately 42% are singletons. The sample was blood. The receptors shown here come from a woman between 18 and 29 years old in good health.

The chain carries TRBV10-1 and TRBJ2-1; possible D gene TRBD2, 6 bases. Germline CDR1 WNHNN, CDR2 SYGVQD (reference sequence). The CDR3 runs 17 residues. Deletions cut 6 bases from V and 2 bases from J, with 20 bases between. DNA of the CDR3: TGCGCCAGCAGGCCCTGGAGCGGGCGGCCTACCTACAATGAGCAGTTCTTC. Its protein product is CASRPWSGRPTYNEQFF.

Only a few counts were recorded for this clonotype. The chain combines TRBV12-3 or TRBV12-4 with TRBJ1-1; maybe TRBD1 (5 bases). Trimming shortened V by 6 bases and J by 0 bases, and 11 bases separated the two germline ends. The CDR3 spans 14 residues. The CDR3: CASRVQVMNTEAFF. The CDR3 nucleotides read TGTGCCAGCAGAGTACAGGTGATGAACACTGAAGCTTTCTTT.

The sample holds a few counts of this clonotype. The CDR3 DNA reads TGCGCCAGCAGCCAAGATGAACGGGTCCGCAATGAGCAGTACTTC. It is translated as CASSQDERVRNEQYF. The chain links TRBV4-3 to TRBJ2-7; D unresolved. This CDR3 is built from 15 residues. Trimming left V 0 bases short and J 7 bases short, with 16 bases between. Germline V gives CDR1 LGHNA, CDR2 YSLEER.

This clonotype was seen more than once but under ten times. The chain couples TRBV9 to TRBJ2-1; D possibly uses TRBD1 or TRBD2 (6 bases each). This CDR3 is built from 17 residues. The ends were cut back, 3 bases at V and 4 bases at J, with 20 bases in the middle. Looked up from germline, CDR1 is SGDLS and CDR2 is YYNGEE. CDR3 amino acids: CASSDPWKGGYYNEQFF. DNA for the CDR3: TGTGCCAGCAGCGACCCCTGGAAGGGGGGCTATTACAATGAGCAGTTCTTC. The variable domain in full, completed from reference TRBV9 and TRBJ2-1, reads DSGVTQTPKHLITATGQRVTLRCSPRSGDLSVYWYQQSLDQGLQFLIQYYNGEERAKGNILERFSAQQFPDLHSELNLSSLELGDSALYFCASSDPWKGGYYNEQFFGPGTRLTVL.

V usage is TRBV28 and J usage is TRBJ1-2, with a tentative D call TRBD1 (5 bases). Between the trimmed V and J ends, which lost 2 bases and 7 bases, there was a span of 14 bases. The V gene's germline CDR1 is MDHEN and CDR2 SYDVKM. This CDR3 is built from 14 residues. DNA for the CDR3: TGTGCCAGCAGTTTAGGGGGGGTCGGTAGTGGCTACACCTTC. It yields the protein CASSLGGVGSGYTF.

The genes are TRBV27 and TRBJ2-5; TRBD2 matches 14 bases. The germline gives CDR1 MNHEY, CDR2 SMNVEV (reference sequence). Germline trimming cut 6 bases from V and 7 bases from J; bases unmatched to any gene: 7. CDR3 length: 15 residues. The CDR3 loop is CASRGLAGDSGTQYF. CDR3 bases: TGTGCCAGCAGGGGACTAGCGGGGGATAGTGGGACCCAGTACTTC.

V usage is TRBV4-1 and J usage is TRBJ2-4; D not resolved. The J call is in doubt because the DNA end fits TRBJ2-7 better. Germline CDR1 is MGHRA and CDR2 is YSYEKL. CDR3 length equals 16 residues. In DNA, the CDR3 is TGCGCCAGCAGCCAGCCCCCGAGGCAAAGGGAATACGAGCAGTACTTC. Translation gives CASSQPPRQREYEQYF.

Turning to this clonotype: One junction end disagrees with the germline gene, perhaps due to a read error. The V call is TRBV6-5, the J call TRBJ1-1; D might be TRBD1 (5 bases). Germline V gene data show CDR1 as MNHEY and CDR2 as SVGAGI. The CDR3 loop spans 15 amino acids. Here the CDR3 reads CASSFTRGPYTGAFF. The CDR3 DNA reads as TGTGCCAGCAGTTTCACCCGGGGCCCCTACACTGGAGCTTTCTTT.

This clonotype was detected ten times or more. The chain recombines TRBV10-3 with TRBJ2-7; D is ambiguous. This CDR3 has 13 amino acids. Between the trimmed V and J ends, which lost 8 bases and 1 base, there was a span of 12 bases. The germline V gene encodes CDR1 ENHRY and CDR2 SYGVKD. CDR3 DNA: TGTGCCATCGCGACTCCAGGTTCCTACGAGCAGTACTTC. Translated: CAIATPGSYEQYF.

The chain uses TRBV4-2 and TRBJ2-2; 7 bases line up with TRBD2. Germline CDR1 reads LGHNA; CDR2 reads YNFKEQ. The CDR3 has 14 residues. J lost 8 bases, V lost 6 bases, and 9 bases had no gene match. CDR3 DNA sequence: TGTGCCAGCAGGCCAAGGACTAGAACGGGGGAGCTGTTTTTT. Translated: CASRPRTRTGELFF.

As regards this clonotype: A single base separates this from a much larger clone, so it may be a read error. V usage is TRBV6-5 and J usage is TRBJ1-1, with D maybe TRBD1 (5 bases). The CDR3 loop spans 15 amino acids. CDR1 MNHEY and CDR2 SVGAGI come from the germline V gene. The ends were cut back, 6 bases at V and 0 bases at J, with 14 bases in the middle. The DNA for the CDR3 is TGTGCCAGCAGCCCCGGGGCAGGGATGAACACTGAAGCTTTCTTT. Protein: CASSPGAGMNTEAFF.

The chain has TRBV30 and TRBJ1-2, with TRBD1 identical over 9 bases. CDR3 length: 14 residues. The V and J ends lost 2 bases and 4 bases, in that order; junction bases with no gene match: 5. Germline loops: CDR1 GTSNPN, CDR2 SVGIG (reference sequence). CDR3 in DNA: TGTGCCTGGAGTATAGGGACAGGGACCTATGGCTACACCTTC. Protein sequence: CAWSIGTGTYGYTF. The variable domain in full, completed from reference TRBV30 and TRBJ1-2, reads SQTIHQWPATLVQPVGSPLSLECTVEGTSNPNLYWYRQAAGRGLQLLFYSVGIGQISSEVPQNLSASRPQDRQFILSSKKLLLSDSGFYLCAWSIGTGTYGYTFGSGTRLTVV.

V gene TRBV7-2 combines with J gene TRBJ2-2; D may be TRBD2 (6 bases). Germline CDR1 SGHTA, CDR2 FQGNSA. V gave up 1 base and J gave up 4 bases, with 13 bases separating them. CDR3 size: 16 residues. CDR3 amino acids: CASSLGGRLLTGELFF. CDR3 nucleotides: TGTGCCAGCAGCTTAGGAGGGAGGCTGCTCACCGGGGAGCTGTTTTTT.

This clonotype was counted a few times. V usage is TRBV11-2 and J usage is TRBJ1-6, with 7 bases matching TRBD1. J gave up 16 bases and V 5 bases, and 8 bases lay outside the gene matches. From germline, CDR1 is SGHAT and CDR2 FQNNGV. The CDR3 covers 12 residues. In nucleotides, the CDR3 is TGTGCCAGCAGCGCTCTGACAGGGAATCTCCACTTT. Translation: CASSALTGNLHF. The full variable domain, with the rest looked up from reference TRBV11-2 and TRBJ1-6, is EAGVAQSPRYKIIEKRQSVAFWCNPISGHATLYWYQQILGQGPKLLIQFQNNGVVDDSQLPKDRFSAERLKGVDSTLKIQPAKLEDSAVYLCASSALTGNLHFGNGTRLTVT.

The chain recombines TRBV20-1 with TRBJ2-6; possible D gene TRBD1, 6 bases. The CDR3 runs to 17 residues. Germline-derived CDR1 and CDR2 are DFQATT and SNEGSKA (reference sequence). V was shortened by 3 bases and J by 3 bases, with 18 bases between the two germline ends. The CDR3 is CSASWTASYYGANVLTF. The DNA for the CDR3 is TGCAGTGCTAGTTGGACAGCTAGCTACTATGGGGCCAACGTCCTGACTTTC.

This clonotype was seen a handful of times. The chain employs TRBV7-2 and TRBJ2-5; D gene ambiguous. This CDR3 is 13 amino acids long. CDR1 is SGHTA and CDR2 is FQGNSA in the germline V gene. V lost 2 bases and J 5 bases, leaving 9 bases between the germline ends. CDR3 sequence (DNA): TGTGCCAGCAGCTTACCCCTCTCGGAGACCCAGTACTTC. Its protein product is CASSLPLSETQYF.

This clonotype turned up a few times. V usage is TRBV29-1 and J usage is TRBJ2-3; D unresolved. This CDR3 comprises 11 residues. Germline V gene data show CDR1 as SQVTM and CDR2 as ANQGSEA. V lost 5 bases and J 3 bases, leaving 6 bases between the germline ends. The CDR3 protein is CSVTTTDTQYF. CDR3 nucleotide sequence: TGCAGCGTTACAACGACAGATACGCAGTATTTT.